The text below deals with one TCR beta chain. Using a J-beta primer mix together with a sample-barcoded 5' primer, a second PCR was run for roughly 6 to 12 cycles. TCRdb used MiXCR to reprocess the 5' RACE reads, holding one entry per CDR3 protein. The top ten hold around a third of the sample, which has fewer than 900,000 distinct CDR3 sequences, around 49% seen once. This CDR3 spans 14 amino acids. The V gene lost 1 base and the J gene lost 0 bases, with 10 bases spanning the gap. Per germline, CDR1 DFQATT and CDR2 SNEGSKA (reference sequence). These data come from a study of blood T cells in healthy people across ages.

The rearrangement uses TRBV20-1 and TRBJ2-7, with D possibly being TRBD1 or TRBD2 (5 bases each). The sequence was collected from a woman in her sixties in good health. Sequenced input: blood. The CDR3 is CSARVEGTSYEQYF. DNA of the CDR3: TGCAGTGCTAGAGTTGAGGGGACCTCCTACGAGCAGTACTTC.